Sequencing of this TCR beta chain was carried out in a study of shared clonotypes between healthy human individuals. The length of the CDR3 is 16 residues. V was pared by 2 bases and J by 2 bases, with 13 bases between. CDR1 is WSHSY and CDR2 is SAAADI in the germline V gene. Study-wide findings and caveats: Sharing across four donors was highest in naive CD4 (approximately 5%) and lowest in memory CD8 (roughly 0.4%). For sorted subsets, rarefaction showed incomplete sequencing despite large depth.

About this clone: Antigen unknown.

Several immunoSEQ plates received, in even portions, the genomic DNA of each subset. The data were produced by immunoSEQ multiplex PCR, yet TCRdb's version contains in-frame clones alone and is incomplete. The sample holds under 600,000 clones; 97% are singletons and the top ten take 0.057%. The source is a woman aged 25-40 years in good health. Sequencing used naive CD4+ T cells sorted from blood. Subset of the sample: CD45RA+ positively selected. The rearrangement uses TRBV10-2 and TRBJ1-3; D ambiguous. The CDR3 sequence is CASSERVLATGNTIYF. The DNA for the CDR3 is TGCGCCAGCAGTGAGAGGGTCTTAGCCACTGGAAACACCATATATTTT.